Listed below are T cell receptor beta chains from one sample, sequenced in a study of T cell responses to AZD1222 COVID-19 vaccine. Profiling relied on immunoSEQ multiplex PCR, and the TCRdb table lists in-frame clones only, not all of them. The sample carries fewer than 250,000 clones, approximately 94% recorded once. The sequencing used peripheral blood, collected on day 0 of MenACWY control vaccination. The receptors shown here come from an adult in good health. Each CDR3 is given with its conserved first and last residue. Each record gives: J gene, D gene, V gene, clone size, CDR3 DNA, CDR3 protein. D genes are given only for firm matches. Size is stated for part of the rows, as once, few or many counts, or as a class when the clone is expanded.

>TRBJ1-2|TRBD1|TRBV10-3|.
TGTGCCATCAGTGAGTCGGATCTGCGACAGGGGGGTTATGGCTACACCTTC
CAISESDLRQGGYGYTF
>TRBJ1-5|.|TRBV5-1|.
TGCGCCAGCAGCTTGGCGAAGGGTCAGCCCCAGCATTTT
CASSLAKGQPQHF
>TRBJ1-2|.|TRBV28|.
TGTGCCAGCAGTTTGGGACGGAGAAGTGACTATGGCTACACCTTC
CASSLGRRSDYGYTF
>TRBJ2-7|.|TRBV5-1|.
TGCGCCAGCAGCTTGATGGGGAACCACGAGCAGTACTTC
CASSLMGNHEQYF
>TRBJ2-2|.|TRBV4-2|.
TGTGCCAGCAGCCTCTTAACGAATGACTACACCGGGGAGCTGTTTTTT
CASSLLTNDYTGELFF
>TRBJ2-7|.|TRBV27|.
TGTGCCAGCAGTTTATCGGTAGCAGGGGCTAAAAGGGACTTC
CASSLSVAGAKRDF
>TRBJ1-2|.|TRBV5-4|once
TGTGCCAGCAGCTTGATAACAGGCAACTATGGCTACACCTTC
CASSLITGNYGYTF
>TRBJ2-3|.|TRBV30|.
TGTGCCTGGAGTAAGAGGGTAACAGGGACAGATACGCAGTATTTT
CAWSKRVTGTDTQYF
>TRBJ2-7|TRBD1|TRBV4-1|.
TGCGCCAGCAGCCAAGGTTGGGACAGGGGGAGGTACGAGCAGTACTTC
CASSQGWDRGRYEQYF
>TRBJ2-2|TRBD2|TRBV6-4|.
TGTGCCAGCAGTGAGGGGGGGGACACCGGGGAGCTGTTTTTT
CASSEGGDTGELFF
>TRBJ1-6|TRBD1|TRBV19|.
TGTGCCAGTAGCGACAGGGATAATTCACCCCTCCACTTT
CASSDRDNSPLHF
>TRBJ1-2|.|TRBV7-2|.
TGTGCCAGCAGCTCCATGGGAGCGAACTATGGCTACACCTTC
CASSSMGANYGYTF
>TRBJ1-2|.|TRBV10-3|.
TGTGCCATCAGTGACGAACCTTATGGCTACACCTTC
CAISDEPYGYTF
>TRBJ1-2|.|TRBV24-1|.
TGTGCCGCCAGTCAACAGGCCAACTATGGCTACACCTTC
CAASQQANYGYTF
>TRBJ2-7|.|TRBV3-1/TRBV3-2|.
TGTGCCAGCAGCCAAGTGTCCAGGGCGAACAAGTACTTC
CASSQVSRANKYF
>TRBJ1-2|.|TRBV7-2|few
TGTGCCAGCAGCTTCCCAGGGATAAGGACCCCGAGTGGCTACACCTTC
CASSFPGIRTPSGYTF
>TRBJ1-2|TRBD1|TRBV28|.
TGTGCCAGCAGTTCTAATTCCGGGACAGGGGGCGGTGGCTACACCTTC
CASSSNSGTGGGGYTF
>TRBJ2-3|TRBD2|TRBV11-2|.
TGTGCCAGCAGCTTTGGAGCGGGGGGGACAGATACGCAGTATTTT
CASSFGAGGTDTQYF
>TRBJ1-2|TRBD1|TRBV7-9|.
TGTGCCAGCAGCCCAGGGGGACAGGGGGCTTCCGGCTACACCTTC
CASSPGGQGASGYTF
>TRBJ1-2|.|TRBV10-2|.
TGCGCCAGCCAGGGACTTCAGAGCTACACCTTC
CASQGLQSYTF
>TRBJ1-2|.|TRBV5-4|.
TGTGCCAGCAGCTCCCCGGACCCCACGGCGGGGGGCTACACCTTC
CASSSPDPTAGGYTF
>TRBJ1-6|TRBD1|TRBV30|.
TGTGCCTGGAGCCGGGACAGGGTTCCAAGTAATTCACCCCTCCACTTT
CAWSRDRVPSNSPLHF
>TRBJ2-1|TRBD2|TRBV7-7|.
TGTGCCAGCAGCTTAGAAGGGACTAGCTTCAGGGAGCAGTTCTTC
CASSLEGTSFREQFF
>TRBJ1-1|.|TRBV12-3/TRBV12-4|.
TGTGCCAGCAGGGAGCAAACAGGCATTGAAGCTTTCTTT
CASREQTGIEAFF
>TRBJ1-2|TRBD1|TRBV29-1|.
TGCAGCGTTGAGGGGGGACAGCTCTATGGCTACACCTTC
CSVEGGQLYGYTF
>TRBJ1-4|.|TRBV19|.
TGTGCCAGTAGTACTCAAAAGTACCTCGCTAATGAAAAACTGTTTTTT
CASSTQKYLANEKLFF
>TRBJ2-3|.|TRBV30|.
TGTGCCTGGAGTCTAAACAGGGTTACCACAGATACGCAGTATTTT
CAWSLNRVTTDTQYF
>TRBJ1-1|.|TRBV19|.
TGTGCCAGTAGTCGACGGACGGAGAACACTGAAGCTTTCTTT
CASSRRTENTEAFF
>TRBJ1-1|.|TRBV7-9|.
TGTGCCAGCAGCTTCGGGCCCGTGGGGAACACTGAAGCTTTCTTT
CASSFGPVGNTEAFF
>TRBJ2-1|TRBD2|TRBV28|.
TGTGCCAGCAGTCGAGCGGGGAGCTCCTACAATGAGCAGTTCTTC
CASSRAGSSYNEQFF
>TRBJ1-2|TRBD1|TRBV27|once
TGTGCCAGCAGTAGACAGGGTATCGATGGCTACACCTTC
CASSRQGIDGYTF
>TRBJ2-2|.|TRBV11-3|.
TGTGCCAGCAGCTTAGGGACGGTGGACACCGGGGAGCTGTTTTTT
CASSLGTVDTGELFF
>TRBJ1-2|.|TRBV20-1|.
TGCAGTGCTACAGGGGAATGGGGCTACACCTTC
CSATGEWGYTF
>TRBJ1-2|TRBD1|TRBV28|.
TGTGCCAGCAGTTTAGGGACAGGGGGTTTCCGGGGCTACACCTTC
CASSLGTGGFRGYTF
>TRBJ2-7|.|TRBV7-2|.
TGTGCCAGCAGCCAAAGCCCTGGGACCTACGAGCAGTACTTC
CASSQSPGTYEQYF
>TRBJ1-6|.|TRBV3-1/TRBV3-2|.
TGTGCCAGCAGCCAAGGGGCAGGTACGGGATCACCCCTCCACTTT
CASSQGAGTGSPLHF
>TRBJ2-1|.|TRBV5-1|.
TGCGCCAGCAGCTCTCGCTGGAGGGACCGCTACTCCTACAATGAGCAGTTCTTC
CASSSRWRDRYSYNEQFF
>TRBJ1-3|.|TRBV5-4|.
TGTGCCAGCAGCTGGGGGACGGCAGGCTCTGGAAACACCATATATTTT
CASSWGTAGSGNTIYF
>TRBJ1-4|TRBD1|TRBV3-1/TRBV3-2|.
TGTGCCAGCAGCCAAGGGCAGGGGGCGGAAAAACTGTTTTTT
CASSQGQGAEKLFF
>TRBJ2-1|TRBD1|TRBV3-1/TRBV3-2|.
TGTGCCAGCAGCCCTCAGGGGGCTGAGCAGTTCTTC
CASSPQGAEQFF
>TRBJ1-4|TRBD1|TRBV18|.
TGTGCCAGCTCAGAACAGGGGGCTCAAAAACTGTTTTTT
CASSEQGAQKLFF
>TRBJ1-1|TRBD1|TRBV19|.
TGTGCCAGTAGTTTCTCGACAGGGGGCATGAACACTGAAGCTTTCTTT
CASSFSTGGMNTEAFF
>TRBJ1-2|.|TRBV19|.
TGTGCCAGTAGTATAGATGGACATACCCTAGGTGGCTACACCTTC
CASSIDGHTLGGYTF
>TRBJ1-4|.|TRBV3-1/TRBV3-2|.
TGTGCCAGCAGCCAAGGAGGCGTGGGTAATGAAAAACTGTTTTTT
CASSQGGVGNEKLFF
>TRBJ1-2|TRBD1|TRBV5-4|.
TGTGCCAGCAGCTTTAGGACAGGCCCTATTCGCTACACCTTC
CASSFRTGPIRYTF
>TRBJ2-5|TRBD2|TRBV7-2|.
TGTGCCAGCAGCATTAGCGGGGGAGAAGAGACCCAGTACTTC
CASSISGGEETQYF
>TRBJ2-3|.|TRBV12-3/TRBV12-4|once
TGTGCCAGCAGGCGGAGTTTGAATACGCAGTATTTT
CASRRSLNTQYF
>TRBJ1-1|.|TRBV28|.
TGTGCCAGCAGTTTAAGACACCTTTCGGCGAACACTGAAGCTTTCTTT
CASSLRHLSANTEAFF
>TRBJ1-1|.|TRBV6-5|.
TGTGCCAGCAGTTATCGATTACCTGGGCCGGGCACTGAAGCTTTCTTT
CASSYRLPGPGTEAFF
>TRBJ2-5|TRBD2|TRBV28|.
TGTGCCAGCAGTTTCGGGGGGGCCCGGGAGACCCAGTACTTC
CASSFGGARETQYF
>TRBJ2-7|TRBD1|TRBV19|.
TGTGCAACCGGGACAGGGGACTACGAGCAGTACTTC
CATGTGDYEQYF
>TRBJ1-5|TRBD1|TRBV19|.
TGTGCCATTAGGATCCTTGACGACAGGGGGAATCAGCCCCAGCATTTT
CAIRILDDRGNQPQHF
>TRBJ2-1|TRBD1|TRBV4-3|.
TGCGCCAGCAGCCCGAGAATGACAGGGATTAATGATGAGCAGTTCTTC
CASSPRMTGINDEQFF
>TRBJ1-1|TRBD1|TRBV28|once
TGTGCCAGCAGTTTTTTTGTGGCAGGGGGAGCTTTCTTT
CASSFFVAGGAFF
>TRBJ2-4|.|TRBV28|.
TGTGCCAGCAGTTCCCGAGGCGCGTTAGCCAAAAACATTCAGTACTTC
CASSSRGALAKNIQYF